These 5 T cell receptor beta chains were all obtained from the same sample, sequenced in a study of blood T cell repertoires in COVID-19. This table comes from immunoSEQ multiplex PCR, and its TCRdb copy is limited to in-frame clones, with some not included. The data contain hundreds of thousands of clones, around nine tenths of them singletons. Sequences were obtained from peripheral blood. The receptors here all came from a man between 35 and 55 years old with acute or convalescent COVID-19.

DNA of the CDR3: TGTGCCAGCAGCCTTAGTCCCGGGACAGGGTCAAACACTGAAGCTTTCTTT. As protein: CASSLSPGTGSNTEAFF. V gene TRBV7-9 combines with J gene TRBJ1-1, with 9 bases that match TRBD1. The trim removed 5 bases at V and 2 bases at J, leaving 12 bases unmatched. The CDR3 is made up of 17 amino acids. The germline CDR1 and CDR2 sequences are SEHNR and FQNEAQ (reference sequence).

The chain links TRBV29-1 to TRBJ1-2; D possibly corresponds to TRBD1 (5 bases). Per germline, CDR1 SQVTM and CDR2 ANQGSEA. Trimming cost V 7 bases and J 6 bases, with 18 bases left between them. CDR3 length equals 13 residues. The CDR3 nucleotides read TGCAGCGGTGGGGGGGAAGGATCGAATGGCTACACCTTC. Translation: CSGGGEGSNGYTF.

V is TRBV9 and J is TRBJ2-7; D possibly corresponds to TRBD1 (5 bases). The V end lost 0 bases, the J end lost 2 bases, and 12 bases lay between the germline ends. This CDR3 region has 15 residues. The germline gives CDR1 SGDLS, CDR2 YYNGEE. The CDR3 loop is CASSVGPREPYEQYF. The DNA of the CDR3 is TGTGCCAGCAGCGTAGGTCCCAGGGAACCCTACGAGCAGTACTTC.

The rearrangement uses TRBV9 and TRBJ2-3, with 8 bases that match TRBD2. CDR1 and CDR2 from the germline V gene are SGDLS and YYNGEE. Germline trimming cut 7 bases from V and 0 bases from J; bases unmatched to any gene: 10. The CDR3 extends over 16 amino acids. This CDR3 is CASREPASGSTDTQYF. The CDR3 DNA reads as TGTGCCAGCCGTGAGCCGGCTAGCGGGAGCACAGATACGCAGTATTTT.

The sample holds a few counts of this clone. The V and J genes are TRBV27 and TRBJ1-2, with D perhaps TRBD1 (6 bases). There are 12 residues in the CDR3. V was trimmed by 3 bases and J by 7 bases, leaving 9 bases between them. The germline CDR1 and CDR2 sequences are MNHEY and SMNVEV (reference sequence). CDR3 coding DNA: TGTGCCAGCAGTTTCAGGGGTGGTGGCTACACCTTC. This codes for CASSFRGGGYTF.